The next 4 T cell receptor beta chains were all read from a single sample in a study of control samples from healthy donors and cancer patients. TCRdb's table, derived via immunoSEQ multiplex PCR, lists solely in-frame clones and lacks some. Of 55,000 to 70,000 clones in the sample, 90% are singletons; the top ten hold roughly 5.7%. Source material: PBMCs. The receptors come from a man in his 60s with colorectal cancer.

The chain links TRBV29-1 to TRBJ2-1, with unresolved D. The V end was cut by 3 bases, the J end by 0 bases, with 9 bases between. Germline loops: CDR1 SQVTM, CDR2 ANQGSEA. The CDR3 is 14 amino acids. The CDR3 region is CSVDGYLSYNEQFF. CDR3 bases: TGCAGCGTTGATGGGTACCTCTCCTACAATGAGCAGTTCTTC.

The chain combines TRBV19 with TRBJ1-2, with a tentative D call TRBD1 (6 bases). The CDR3 consists of 13 residues. Trimming cost V 4 bases and J 7 bases, with 13 bases left between them. Germline CDR1 LNHDA, CDR2 SQIVND (reference sequence). Here the CDR3 reads CASSTNRDGGYTF. CDR3 bases: TGTGCCAGTAGTACCAACAGGGATGGTGGCTACACCTTC.

This clone was observed a single time. The chain joins TRBV7-3 to TRBJ2-1; D is possibly TRBD2 (6 bases). The CDR3 loop spans 13 amino acids. Trimming shortened V by 2 bases and J by 9 bases, and 11 bases separated the two germline ends. Germline CDR1 SGHTA, CDR2 FQGTGA. CDR3 nucleotide sequence: TGTGCCAGCAGCTTAGGGCTAGCGAGTGAGCAGTTCTTC. This encodes CASSLGLASEQFF.

The gene calls are TRBV5-1 and TRBJ2-7; 8 bases match TRBD1. The germline gives CDR1 SGHRS, CDR2 YFSETQ. The CDR3 consists of 14 residues. V dropped 1 base and J dropped 2; count of bases not matched to a gene: 2. The CDR3: CASSLTGQAYEQYF. The CDR3 nucleotides read TGCGCCAGCAGCTTGACGGGACAGGCCTACGAGCAGTACTTC.